The clone carrying this T cell receptor beta chain turned up a few times. Antigen unknown. The CDR3 spans 15 residues. Germline CDR1 is MGHDK and CDR2 is SYGVNS. The V end lost 1 base, the J end lost 3 bases, and 11 bases lay between the germline ends. The data were obtained in a study of identical twins. Whole-study results and caveats: In monozygotic twins, models underestimated the sharing of out-of-frame TCR alpha.

A universal primer site was created by template switching, with the cDNA bearing unique molecular identifiers. TCRdb fed the 5' RACE reads into MiXCR, producing one record per CDR3 protein. This sample has more than 400,000 distinct CDR3 sequences, with roughly 15% found just once. This same sample was also taken into another study, of yellow fever vaccine responses in identical twins.

Input material: CD4+ T cells sorted from blood. The origin of this receptor is a woman aged 18 to 35 in good health. This chain joins TRBV25-1 and TRBJ2-3; D might be TRBD1 (5 bases). The DNA for the CDR3 is TGTGCCAGCAGTGAATCCAGGGTTAGTACAGATACGCAGTATTTT. This sequence encodes CASSESRVSTDTQYF.